The 2 T cell receptor beta chains presented below share a single source sample, sequenced in a study of blood T cells in healthy people across ages. A sample-barcoded 5' primer and a J-beta primer mix were used in a second PCR of about 6 to 12 cycles. Each CDR3 protein gets one entry after TCRdb re-called the 5' RACE reads with MiXCR. The sample lists 1,800,000 or so distinct CDR3 sequences; about two fifths were seen once. The sample consisted of blood. The receptors stem from a human donor in good health.

The J gene is TRBJ2-3, the V gene TRBV7-9; 7 bases line up with TRBD1. CDR1 is SEHNR, CDR2 FQNEAQ, per germline (reference sequence). V shed 6 bases and J 2 bases; nucleotides not matched to a gene: 8. The CDR3 length is 15 residues. The CDR3 loop reads CASRPTGESTDTQYF. As DNA, the CDR3 is TGTGCCAGCAGACCAACAGGGGAATCCACAGATACGCAGTATTTT.

The chain joins TRBV12-3 or TRBV12-4 to TRBJ2-5; D remains ambiguous. This CDR3 has 13 residues. V was cut by 3 bases and J by 2 bases, with 7 bases left in between. The CDR3 region has the DNA TGTGCCAGCAGTTTTACCAGGCAAGAGACCCAGTACTTC. Its protein is CASSFTRQETQYF.